These 6 T cell receptor beta chains originate from one sample sequenced in a study of cytomegalovirus exposure and HLA in healthy donors. PCR employed 60 Vbeta and 13 Jbeta primers. This table comes from immunoSEQ multiplex PCR, and its TCRdb copy is limited to in-frame clones, with some not included. The sample has about 180,000 clones, around 80% seen once; the top ten hold 1.5% to 2%. Material for sequencing was PBMCs. The source is a woman in her 30s in good health and CMV-seronegative.

The rearrangement joins TRBV4-2 to TRBJ2-7; 11 nucleotides agree with TRBD2. The V segment lost 5 bases and the J segment 4 bases; nucleotides outside the gene matches: 10. The CDR3 sequence is 16 residues long. CDR1 is LGHNA, CDR2 YNFKEQ, per germline. The CDR3 DNA reads TGTGCCAGCAGCTTATCTAGCGGGGGGACGATTTACGAGCAGTACTTC. Protein: CASSLSSGGTIYEQYF.

The chain couples TRBV7-2 to TRBJ2-1; 15 nucleotides match TRBD2. Unmatched junction bases numbered 6, after V lost 4 bases and J lost 8 bases. The CDR3 is 16 amino acids. Germline values: CDR1 SGHTA, CDR2 FQGNSA. The CDR3 protein is CASSSGLAGGWDEQFF. Here the CDR3 DNA reads TGTGCCAGCAGCTCGGGACTAGCGGGGGGTTGGGATGAGCAGTTCTTC.

This chain joins TRBV4-2 and TRBJ1-5; TRBD1 aligns across 9 bases. The CDR3 spans 16 residues. The V segment lost 4 bases and the J segment 1 base; nucleotides outside the gene matches: 5. From germline, CDR1 is LGHNA and CDR2 YNFKEQ. The CDR3 sequence is CASSPEGQGSNQPQHF. The CDR3 nucleotides are TGTGCCAGCAGCCCAGAGGGACAGGGAAGCAATCAGCCCCAGCATTTT.

The chain is built from TRBV11-2 and TRBJ2-1; the D gene is possibly TRBD2 (5 bases). V was clipped by 0 bases and J by 7 bases, with 7 bases between them. The CDR3 spans 13 residues. From germline, CDR1 is SGHAT and CDR2 FQNNGV. CDR3 DNA: TGTGCCAGCAGCTTAGATTTAGCGAATGAGCAGTTCTTC. It codes for CASSLDLANEQFF.

Concerning this clone: The same CDR3 also results from other DNA sequences found in this sample. The V call is TRBV14, the J call TRBJ2-7; D unclear. CDR3 size: 11 residues. Germline V gives CDR1 SGHDN, CDR2 FVKESK. V lost 6 bases and J 1 base, leaving 4 bases between the germline ends. As DNA, the CDR3 is TGTGCCAGCAGTCATTCCTACGAGCAGTACTTC. This sequence encodes CASSHSYEQYF.

The chain has TRBV11-2 and TRBJ2-1; 7 nucleotides agree with TRBD2. V shed 5 bases, J shed 7 bases, and the junction held 8 bases outside the gene matches. The germline V gene encodes CDR1 SGHAT and CDR2 FQNNGV. This CDR3 has 14 residues. CDR3 region: CASSPGLVDNEQFF. As DNA, the CDR3 is TGTGCCAGCAGCCCCGGACTAGTCGATAATGAGCAGTTCTTC.